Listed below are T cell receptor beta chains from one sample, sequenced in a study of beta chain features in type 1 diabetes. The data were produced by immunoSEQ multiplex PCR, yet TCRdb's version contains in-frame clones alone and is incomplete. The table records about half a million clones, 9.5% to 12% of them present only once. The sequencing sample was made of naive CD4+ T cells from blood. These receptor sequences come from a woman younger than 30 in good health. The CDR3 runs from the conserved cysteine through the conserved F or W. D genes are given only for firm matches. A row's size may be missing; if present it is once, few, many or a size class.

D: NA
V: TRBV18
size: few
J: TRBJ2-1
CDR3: CASSPDLYNEQFF
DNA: TGTGCCAGCTCACCAGACTTGTACAATGAGCAGTTCTTC

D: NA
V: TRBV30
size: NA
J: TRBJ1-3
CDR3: CAWSRGGSSGNTIYF
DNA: TGTGCCTGGAGTAGGGGGGGTTCGTCTGGAAACACCATATATTTT

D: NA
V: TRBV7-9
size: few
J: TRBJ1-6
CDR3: CASSFRGLPLHF
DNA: TGTGCCAGCAGCTTTCGGGGGTTGCCCCTCCACTTT

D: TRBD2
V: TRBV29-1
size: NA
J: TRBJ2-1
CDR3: CSAAGGRINEQFF
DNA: TGCAGTGCAGCGGGGGGGAGAATCAATGAGCAGTTCTTC

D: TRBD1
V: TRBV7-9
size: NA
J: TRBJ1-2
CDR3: CASSVGQANYGYTF
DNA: TGTGCCAGCAGCGTGGGACAGGCTAACTATGGCTACACCTTC

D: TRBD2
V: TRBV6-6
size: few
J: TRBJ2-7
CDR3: CASSYWASGSDEQYF
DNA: TGTGCCAGCAGTTACTGGGCTAGCGGGAGCGACGAGCAGTACTTC

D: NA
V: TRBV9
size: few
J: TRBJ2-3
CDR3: CASSVSPSTDTQYF
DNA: TGTGCCAGCAGCGTATCCCCTTCCACAGATACGCAGTATTTT

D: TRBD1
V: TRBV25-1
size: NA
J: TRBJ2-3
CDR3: CASSPYRGSTDTQYF
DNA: TGTGCCAGCAGTCCGTACAGGGGTAGCACAGATACGCAGTATTTT

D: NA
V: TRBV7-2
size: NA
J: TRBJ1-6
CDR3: CASSPGRENSPLHF
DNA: TGTGCCAGCAGCCCCGGCAGGGAGAATTCACCCCTCCACTTT

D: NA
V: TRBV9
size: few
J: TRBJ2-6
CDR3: CASSPRGANVLTF
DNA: TGTGCCAGCAGCCCCCGAGGGGCCAACGTCCTGACTTTC

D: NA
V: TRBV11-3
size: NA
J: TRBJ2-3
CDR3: CASSFDGNTDTQYF
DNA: TGTGCCAGCAGCTTCGACGGTAACACAGATACGCAGTATTTT

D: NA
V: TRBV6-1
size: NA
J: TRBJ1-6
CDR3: CASSDFGLDSPLHF
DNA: TGTGCCAGCAGTGATTTCGGGTTGGATTCACCCCTCCACTTT

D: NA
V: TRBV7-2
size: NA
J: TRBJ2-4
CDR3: CASSYERFSKNIQYF
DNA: TGTGCCAGCAGCTACGAGCGTTTTAGCAAAAACATTCAGTACTTC

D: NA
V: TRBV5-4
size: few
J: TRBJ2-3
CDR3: CASSVMTGTDTQYF
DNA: TGTGCCAGCAGTGTGATGACCGGCACAGATACGCAGTATTTT

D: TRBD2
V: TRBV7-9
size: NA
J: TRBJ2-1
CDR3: CASSLGGSGEQFF
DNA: TGTGCCAGCAGCTTAGGCGGGAGTGGTGAGCAGTTCTTC

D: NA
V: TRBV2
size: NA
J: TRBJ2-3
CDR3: CASKRGVDRYTDTQYF
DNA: TGTGCCAGCAAAAGAGGGGTGGACAGATACACAGATACGCAGTATTTT

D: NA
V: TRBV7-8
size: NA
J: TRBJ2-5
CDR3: CASSLQDRRVETQYF
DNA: TGTGCCAGCAGCTTACAGGACAGGAGGGTAGAGACCCAGTACTTC

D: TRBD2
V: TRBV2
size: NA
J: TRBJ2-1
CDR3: CASRGTSGRASYNEQFF
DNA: TGTGCCAGCCGGGGGACTAGCGGGAGGGCCTCCTACAATGAGCAGTTCTTC

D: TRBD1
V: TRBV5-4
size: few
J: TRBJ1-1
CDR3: CASSLATGWGTEAFF
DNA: TGTGCCAGCAGCTTGGCGACAGGGTGGGGCACTGAAGCTTTCTTT

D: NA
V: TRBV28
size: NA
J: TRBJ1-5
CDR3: CASSPWGLNQPQHF
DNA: TGTGCCAGCAGCCCCTGGGGCCTGAATCAGCCCCAGCATTTT

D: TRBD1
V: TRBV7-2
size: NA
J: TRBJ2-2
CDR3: CASSFSPTGDTGELFF
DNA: TGTGCCAGCAGCTTCTCCCCAACAGGGGACACCGGGGAGCTGTTTTTT

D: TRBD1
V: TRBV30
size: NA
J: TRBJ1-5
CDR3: CAWSGSFRGADQPQHF
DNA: TGTGCCTGGAGCGGATCTTTCAGGGGGGCGGATCAGCCCCAGCATTTT

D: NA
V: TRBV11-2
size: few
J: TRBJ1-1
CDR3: CASSWEEYTEAFF
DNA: TGTGCCAGCAGTTGGGAGGAGTACACTGAAGCTTTCTTT

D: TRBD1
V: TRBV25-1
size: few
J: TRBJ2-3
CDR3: CASSAAATGATDTQYF
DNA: TGTGCCAGCAGTGCAGCCGCGACAGGGGCCACAGATACGCAGTATTTT

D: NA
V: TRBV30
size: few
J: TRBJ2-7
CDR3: CASLIWGKGYEQYF
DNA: TGTGCCTCCCTAATTTGGGGTAAGGGCTACGAGCAGTACTTC

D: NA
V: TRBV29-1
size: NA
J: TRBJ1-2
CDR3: CSVLRGAYGYTF
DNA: TGCAGCGTTCTCAGGGGCGCCTATGGCTACACCTTC

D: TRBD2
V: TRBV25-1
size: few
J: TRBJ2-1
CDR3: CASSESPSGGTGYEQFF
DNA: TGTGCCAGCAGTGAATCCCCTAGCGGGGGGACGGGTTATGAGCAGTTCTTC

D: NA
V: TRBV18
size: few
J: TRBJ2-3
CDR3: CASSLGTGTDTQYF
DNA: TGTGCCAGCTCACTCGGAACAGGCACAGATACGCAGTATTTT

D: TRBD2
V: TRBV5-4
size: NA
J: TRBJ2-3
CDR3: CASSPTGTRGTDTQYF
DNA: TGTGCCAGCAGTCCCACCGGGACTAGAGGCACAGATACGCAGTATTTT

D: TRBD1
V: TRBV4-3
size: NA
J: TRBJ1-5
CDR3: CASSPDRGQPQHF
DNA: TGCGCCAGCAGCCCGGACAGGGGCCAGCCCCAGCATTTT

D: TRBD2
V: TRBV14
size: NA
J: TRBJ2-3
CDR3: CASSQDRSWTSGRADTQYF
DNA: TGTGCCAGCAGCCAAGATAGGAGCTGGACTAGCGGGAGAGCAGATACGCAGTATTTT

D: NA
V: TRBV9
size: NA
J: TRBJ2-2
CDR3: CASRGPGELFF
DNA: TGTGCCAGCCGAGGGCCCGGGGAGCTGTTTTTT

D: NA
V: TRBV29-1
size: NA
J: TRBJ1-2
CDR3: CSVEEGTATFGYGYTF
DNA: TGCAGCGTTGAAGAGGGTACAGCCACGTTCGGGTATGGCTACACCTTC